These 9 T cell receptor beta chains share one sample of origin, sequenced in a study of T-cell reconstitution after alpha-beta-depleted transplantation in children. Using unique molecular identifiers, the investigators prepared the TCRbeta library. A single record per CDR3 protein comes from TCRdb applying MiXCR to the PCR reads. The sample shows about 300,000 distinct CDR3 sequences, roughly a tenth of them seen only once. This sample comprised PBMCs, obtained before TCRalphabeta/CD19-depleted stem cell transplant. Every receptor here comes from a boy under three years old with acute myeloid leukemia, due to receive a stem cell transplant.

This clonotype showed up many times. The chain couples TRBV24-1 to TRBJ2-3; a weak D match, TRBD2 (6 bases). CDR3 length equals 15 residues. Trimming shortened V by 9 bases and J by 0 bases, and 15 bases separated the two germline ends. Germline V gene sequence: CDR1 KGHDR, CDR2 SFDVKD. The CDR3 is CATGESGLSTDTQYF. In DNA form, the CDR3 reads TGTGCCACCGGAGAGAGCGGGCTTAGCACAGATACGCAGTATTTT.

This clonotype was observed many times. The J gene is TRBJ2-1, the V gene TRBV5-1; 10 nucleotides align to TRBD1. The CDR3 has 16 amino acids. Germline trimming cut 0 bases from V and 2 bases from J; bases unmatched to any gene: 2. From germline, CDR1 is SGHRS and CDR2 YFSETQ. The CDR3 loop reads CASSLVGTGAYNEQFF. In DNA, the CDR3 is TGCGCCAGCAGCTTGGTAGGGACAGGGGCCTACAATGAGCAGTTCTTC.

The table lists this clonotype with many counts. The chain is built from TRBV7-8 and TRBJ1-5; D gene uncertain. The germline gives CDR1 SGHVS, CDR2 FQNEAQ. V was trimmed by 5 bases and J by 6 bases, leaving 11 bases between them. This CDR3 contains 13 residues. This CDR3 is CASSRGLVQPQHF. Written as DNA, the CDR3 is TGTGCCAGCAGCCGTGGACTGGTTCAGCCCCAGCATTTT.

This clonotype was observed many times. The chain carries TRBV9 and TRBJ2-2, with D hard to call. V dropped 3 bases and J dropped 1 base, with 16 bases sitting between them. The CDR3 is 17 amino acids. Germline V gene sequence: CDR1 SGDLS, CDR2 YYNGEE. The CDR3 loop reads CASSGSLERLNTGELFF. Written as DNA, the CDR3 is TGTGCCAGCAGCGGATCCCTTGAGCGCCTGAACACCGGGGAGCTGTTTTTT.

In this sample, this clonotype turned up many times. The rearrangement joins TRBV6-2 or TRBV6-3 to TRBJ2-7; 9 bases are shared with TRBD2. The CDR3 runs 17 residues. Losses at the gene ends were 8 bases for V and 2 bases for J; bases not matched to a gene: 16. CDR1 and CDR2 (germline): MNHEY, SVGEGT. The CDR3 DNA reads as TGTGCCAGCTGTATAGCGGGAGACACCGCCCTTACCTACGAGCAGTACTTC. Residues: CASCIAGDTALTYEQYF.

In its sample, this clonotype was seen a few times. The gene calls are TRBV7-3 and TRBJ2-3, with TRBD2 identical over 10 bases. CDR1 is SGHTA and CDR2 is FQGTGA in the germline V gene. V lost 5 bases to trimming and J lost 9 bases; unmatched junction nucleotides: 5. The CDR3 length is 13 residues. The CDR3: CASSPPGLATQYF. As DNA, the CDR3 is TGTGCCAGCAGCCCTCCGGGACTAGCGACGCAGTATTTT.

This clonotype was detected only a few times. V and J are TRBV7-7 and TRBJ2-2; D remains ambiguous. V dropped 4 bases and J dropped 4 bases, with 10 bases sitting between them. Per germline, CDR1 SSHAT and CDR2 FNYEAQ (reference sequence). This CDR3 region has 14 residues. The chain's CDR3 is CASSSQTSTGELFF. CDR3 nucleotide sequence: TGTGCCAGCAGCTCCCAAACATCCACCGGGGAGCTGTTTTTT.

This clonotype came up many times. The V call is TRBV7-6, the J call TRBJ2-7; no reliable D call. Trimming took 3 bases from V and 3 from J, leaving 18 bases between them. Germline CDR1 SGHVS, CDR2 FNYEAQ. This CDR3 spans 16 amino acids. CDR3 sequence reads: CASSFVRNPSDYEQYF. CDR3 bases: TGTGCCAGCAGCTTTGTCCGCAATCCTAGTGACTACGAGCAGTACTTC.

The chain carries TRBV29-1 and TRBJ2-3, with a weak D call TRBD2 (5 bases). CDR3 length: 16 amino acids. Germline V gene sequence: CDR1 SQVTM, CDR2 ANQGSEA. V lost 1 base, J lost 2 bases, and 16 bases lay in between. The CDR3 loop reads CSVEGWTRENTDTQYF. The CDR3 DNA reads TGCAGCGTTGAAGGGTGGACGAGGGAAAACACAGATACGCAGTATTTT.